These 10 T cell receptor beta chains originate from one sample sequenced in a study of cytomegalovirus exposure and HLA in healthy donors. 13 Jbeta primers and 60 Vbeta primers were used for the PCR. The assay was immunoSEQ multiplex PCR, and TCRdb's table has in-frame clones only and misses some. The sample yields about 160,000 clones, approximately 72% seen once. Sample: PBMCs. All receptors come from a man in his forties in good health and CMV-seropositive.

The rearrangement links TRBV18 to TRBJ2-7; D call uncertain. The V end lost 0 bases, the J end lost 3 bases, and 6 bases lay between the germline ends. Germline assignment: CDR1 KGHSH and CDR2 LQKENI. The CDR3 runs to 13 residues. The CDR3 region is CASSPPTHYEQYF. DNA of the CDR3: TGTGCCAGCTCACCACCGACTCACTACGAGCAGTACTTC. Complete variable domain (other parts from reference TRBV18 and TRBJ2-7): NAGVMQNPRHLVRRRGQEARLRCSPMKGHSHVYWYRQLPEEGLKFMVYLQKENIIDESGMPKERFSAEFPKEGPSILRIQQVVRGDSAAYFCASSPPTHYEQYFGPGTRLTVT.

V and J are TRBV7-2 and TRBJ1-5; D unresolved. CDR3 length: 14 amino acids. Per the germline V gene, CDR1 is SGHTA and CDR2 is FQGNSA. The germline V and J ends were trimmed by 5 bases and 12 bases, with 20 bases remaining between them. CDR3 region: CASSPGPLAGSQHF. Written as DNA, the CDR3 is TGTGCCAGCAGCCCCGGTCCGCTTGCGGGTAGCCAGCATTTT.

V gene TRBV5-1 combines with J gene TRBJ2-2; 14 nucleotides align to TRBD2. Germline values: CDR1 SGHRS, CDR2 YFSETQ. Losses at the gene ends were 4 bases for V and 0 bases for J; bases not matched to a gene: 5. The CDR3 loop spans 18 amino acids. For the CDR3, the DNA is TGCGCCAGCAGCCCGGGACTAGCGGGAGTAACGAACACCGGGGAGCTGTTTTTT. Protein sequence: CASSPGLAGVTNTGELFF.

In nucleotides, the CDR3 is TGTGCCAGCTGGGAGGATCACGAGCAGTACTTC. It specifies CASWEDHEQYF. The rearrangement links TRBV2 to TRBJ2-7, with D possibly matching TRBD2 (6 bases). CDR1 and CDR2 (germline): SNHLY, FYNNEI. Deletions cut 8 bases from V and 5 bases from J, with 10 bases between. This CDR3 spans 11 amino acids.

The J gene is TRBJ1-6, the V gene TRBV5-8; D gene uncertain. V was pared by 4 bases and J by 0 bases, with 11 bases between. Germline V CDR1 and CDR2: SGHTS, YDEGEE. CDR3 size: 16 residues. This CDR3 reads CASSPWTVSYNSPLHF. In DNA, the CDR3 is TGTGCCAGCAGCCCCTGGACTGTCTCCTATAATTCACCCCTCCACTTT.

This clone has only one observation. The J gene is TRBJ2-2, the V gene TRBV4-3; 12 nucleotides line up with TRBD2. Losses at the gene ends were 2 bases for V and 2 bases for J; bases not matched to a gene: 3. The CDR3 runs 17 residues. Per the germline V gene, CDR1 is LGHNA and CDR2 is YSLEER. The CDR3 region is CASSQPSGGANTGELFF. CDR3 nucleotides: TGCGCCAGCAGCCAACCTAGCGGGGGGGCTAACACCGGGGAGCTGTTTTTT.

J is TRBJ2-2 and V is TRBV7-9; 10 bases align to TRBD2. CDR1 is SEHNR, CDR2 FQNEAQ, per germline (reference sequence). This CDR3 is built from 18 residues. V was clipped by 1 base and J by 0 bases; unmatched bases: 5. Written as DNA, the CDR3 is TGTGCCAGCAGCTTAGGGCTAGCGGGGGCCCCGAACACCGGGGAGCTGTTTTTT. Its translation: CASSLGLAGAPNTGELFF.

This clone appeared a few times. This rearrangement joins TRBV9 to TRBJ2-7; no definite D call. The V end lost 1 base, the J end lost 0 bases, and 8 bases lay between the germline ends. The germline gives CDR1 SGDLS, CDR2 YYNGEE. The CDR3 is 14 residues long. The CDR3 here is CASSVSGHSYEQYF. CDR3 coding DNA: TGTGCCAGCAGCGTATCGGGTCACTCCTACGAGCAGTACTTC.

This rearrangement joins TRBV5-4 to TRBJ2-1; 8 positions match TRBD1. This CDR3 has 15 residues. Germline CDR1 is SGHNT and CDR2 is YYREEE (reference sequence). V shed 0 bases and J 6 bases; nucleotides not matched to a gene: 5. CDR3 sequence (DNA): TGTGCCAGCAGCTTGGGGGACAGGCTCACCAATGAGCAGTTCTTC. Encoded protein: CASSLGDRLTNEQFF. Variable domain in full (rest from reference TRBV5-4 and TRBJ2-1): ETGVTQSPTHLIKTRGQQVTLRCSSQSGHNTVSWYQQALGQGPQFIFQYYREEENGRGNFPPRFSGLQFPNYSSELNVNALELDDSALYLCASSLGDRLTNEQFFGPGTRLTVL.

This clone occurred a few times. V and J are TRBV9 and TRBJ1-1; 8 nucleotides align to TRBD1. V lost 1 base, J lost 6 bases, and 11 bases stayed unmatched. The CDR3 length is 16 residues. The V gene's germline CDR1 is SGDLS and CDR2 YYNGEE. CDR3 sequence: CASSVPSLDRGAEAFF. The CDR3 DNA reads TGTGCCAGCAGCGTACCATCCCTCGACAGGGGCGCTGAAGCTTTCTTT.